These 32 T cell receptor beta chains were sequenced from one sample in a study of blood T cell repertoires in COVID-19. Produced via immunoSEQ multiplex PCR; TCRdb's table is partial and in-frame only. The sample shows about 400,000 clones, roughly 86% of them seen only once. The specimen was PBMCs or T cells enriched from blood (not recorded which). The receptors come from a woman between 35 and 50 years old with acute COVID-19.

V is TRBV5-4 and J is TRBJ2-1, with TRBD2 matching over 8 bases. V lost 5 bases to trimming and J lost 2 bases; unmatched junction nucleotides: 6. Germline loops: CDR1 SGHNT, CDR2 YYREEE (reference sequence). CDR3 length: 15 residues. CDR3 protein: CASRSGLVTYNEQFF. CDR3 nucleotide sequence: TGTGCCAGCAGATCGGGACTAGTTACCTACAATGAGCAGTTCTTC. The full variable domain, in which reference TRBV5-4 and TRBJ2-1 provide the parts outside the CDR3, is ETGVTQSPTHLIKTRGQQVTLRCSSQSGHNTVSWYQQALGQGPQFIFQYYREEENGRGNFPPRFSGLQFPNYSSELNVNALELDDSALYLCASRSGLVTYNEQFFGPGTRLTVL.

The chain recombines TRBV6-5 with TRBJ1-2; 9 nucleotides match TRBD1. CDR1 and CDR2 from the germline V gene are MNHEY and SVGAGI. The CDR3 runs 15 residues. J was trimmed by 3 bases and V by 6 bases; bases with no gene match: 8. The CDR3 nucleotides read TGTGCCAGCAGATTCGGGACAGGGTATGACTATGGCTACACCTTC. Protein sequence: CASRFGTGYDYGYTF.

Here the CDR3 reads CASSPGAGRVEQFF. CDR3 DNA: TGCGCCAGCAGCCCTGGGGCGGGGAGGGTTGAGCAGTTCTTC. V is TRBV5-1 and J is TRBJ2-1; the match to TRBD2 covers 7 bases. Trimming took 4 bases from V and 9 from J; bases not matched to a gene: 10. Germline lookup yields CDR1 SGHRS and CDR2 YFSETQ. The CDR3 extends over 14 amino acids.

This clone was counted a single time. The V and J genes are TRBV5-1 and TRBJ1-4; 7 nucleotides agree with TRBD1. CDR1 is SGHRS and CDR2 is YFSETQ in the germline V gene. The CDR3 runs 14 residues. With 2 bases clipped from V and 7 bases from J, the junction kept 5 bases outside the gene matches. The CDR3 is CASSLQGWGEKLFF. In nucleotides, the CDR3 is TGCGCCAGCAGCTTACAGGGGTGGGGTGAAAAACTGTTTTTT.

The chain carries TRBV5-1 and TRBJ1-3; D gene ambiguous. Trimming took off 0 bases at V and 4 bases at J, with 5 bases between the two ends. The CDR3 has 13 residues. In germline, CDR1 is SGHRS, CDR2 YFSETQ. As DNA, the CDR3 is TGCGCCAGCAGCTTGGCAGTCGGAAACACCATATATTTT. Translated: CASSLAVGNTIYF. Variable domain in full (rest from reference TRBV5-1 and TRBJ1-3): KAGVTQTPRYLIKTRGQQVTLSCSPISGHRSVSWYQQTPGQGLQFLFEYFSETQRNKGNFPGRFSGRQFSNSRSEMNVSTLELGDSALYLCASSLAVGNTIYFGEGSWLTVV.

The rearrangement joins TRBV5-1 to TRBJ2-2; possible D gene TRBD2, 7 bases. The germline gives CDR1 SGHRS, CDR2 YFSETQ. Trimming pared 4 bases from V and 0 bases from J, leaving 13 bases between. This CDR3 spans 16 amino acids. Here the CDR3 reads CASSPGGGANTGELFF. The DNA of the CDR3 is TGCGCCAGCAGCCCTGGGGGGGGCGCGAACACCGGGGAGCTGTTTTTT.

This chain uses TRBV25-1 with TRBJ1-1; the match to TRBD1 covers 10 bases. CDR3 size: 16 residues. The V and J ends lost 8 bases and 0 bases, in that order; junction bases with no gene match: 9. Germline CDR1 MGHDK, CDR2 SYGVNS. CDR3 residues: CASRAMGTGVNTEAFF. The CDR3 DNA follows: TGTGCCAGCCGAGCAATGGGGACAGGGGTGAACACTGAAGCTTTCTTT. Full variable domain (outside the CDR3, taken from reference TRBV25-1 and TRBJ1-1): EADIYQTPRYLVIGTGKKITLECSQTMGHDKMYWYQQDPGMELHLIHYSYGVNSTEKGDLSSESTVSRIRTEHFPLTLESARPSHTSQYLCASRAMGTGVNTEAFFGQGTRLTVV.

This chain uses TRBV5-1 with TRBJ1-1; D remains unclear. The CDR3 extends over 14 amino acids. With 2 bases removed from V and 3 bases from J, the gap between germline ends came to 11 bases. Per the germline V gene, CDR1 is SGHRS and CDR2 is YFSETQ. The CDR3 is CASSFTEKYTEAFF. The CDR3 DNA follows: TGCGCCAGCAGCTTTACAGAGAAGTACACTGAAGCTTTCTTT.

V and J are TRBV6-2 or TRBV6-3 and TRBJ2-5, with 9 nucleotides matching TRBD2. The CDR3 has 14 amino acids. Trimming cost V 5 bases and J 9 bases; bases outside gene matches: 10. CDR1 is MNHEY and CDR2 is SVGEGT in the germline V gene. CDR3 sequence: CASSAMRGGGSQYF. The CDR3 nucleotides are TGTGCCAGCAGTGCCATGCGGGGGGGCGGGTCCCAGTACTTC.

The chain combines TRBV4-1 with TRBJ2-1; D gene uncertain. This CDR3 region has 19 residues. Germline CDR1 reads MGHRA; CDR2 reads YSYEKL. V was clipped by 1 base and J by 0 bases, with 19 bases between them. The CDR3: CASSQVVEAHTSSYNEQFF. CDR3 DNA: TGCGCCAGCAGCCAAGTGGTAGAGGCACACACGAGCTCCTACAATGAGCAGTTCTTC.

V is TRBV24-1 and J is TRBJ1-2, with D perhaps matching TRBD1 (5 bases). The V and J ends lost 9 bases and 3 bases respectively, with 10 bases between them. Germline CDR1 and CDR2: KGHDR and SFDVKD. This CDR3 comprises 12 residues. CDR3 nucleotides: TGTGCCACCGGAGGGGAAGACTATGGCTACACCTTC. Its translation is CATGGEDYGYTF.

The J gene is TRBJ1-3, the V gene TRBV24-1, with D uncertain. Trimming took 4 bases from V and 0 from J, leaving 9 bases between them. The CDR3 length is 15 residues. The germline V gene encodes CDR1 KGHDR and CDR2 SFDVKD. CDR3 region: CATSDGLNSGNTIYF. In DNA, the CDR3 is TGTGCCACCAGTGACGGACTTAACTCTGGAAACACCATATATTTT.

In its sample, this clone was seen a few times. The chain couples TRBV5-4 to TRBJ1-1; possibly TRBD1 for D (6 bases). Trimming took off 4 bases at V and 1 base at J, with 11 bases between the two ends. The CDR3 extends over 14 amino acids. Germline-derived CDR1 and CDR2 are SGHNT and YYREEE (reference sequence). CDR3 loop: CASSKQGANTEAFF. CDR3 DNA sequence: TGTGCCAGCAGCAAACAGGGAGCGAACACTGAAGCTTTCTTT.

The chain links TRBV5-1 to TRBJ1-5, with TRBD1 as a possible D gene (6 bases). The V gene lost 4 bases and the J gene lost 4 bases, with 15 bases spanning the gap. The CDR3 is made up of 15 amino acids. Germline V gene lookup returns CDR1 SGHRS and CDR2 YFSETQ. In DNA form, the CDR3 reads TGCGCCAGCAGCCCGGGAGGGGGTAGAAATCAGCCCCAGCATTTT. It codes for CASSPGGGRNQPQHF.

The chain has TRBV18 and TRBJ1-4; D ambiguous. The CDR3 is made up of 16 amino acids. Trimming shortened V by 2 bases and J by 4 bases, and 14 bases separated the two germline ends. Per germline, CDR1 KGHSH and CDR2 LQKENI. CDR3 sequence reads: CASSPIGWANNEKLFF. CDR3 sequence (DNA): TGTGCCAGCTCACCAATTGGCTGGGCTAATAATGAAAAACTGTTTTTT.

The rearrangement links TRBV6-5 to TRBJ1-6; no definite D call. V was cut by 2 bases and J by 6 bases, with 8 bases left in between. CDR3 length: 14 residues. Germline CDR1 MNHEY, CDR2 SVGAGI. Here the CDR3 reads CASSYPGPNSPLHF. The CDR3 nucleotides are TGTGCCAGCAGTTACCCGGGTCCTAATTCACCCCTCCACTTT.

The J gene is TRBJ1-1, the V gene TRBV7-2, with unresolved D. The V gene's germline CDR1 is SGHTA and CDR2 FQGNSA. This CDR3 is built from 13 residues. The V end lost 1 base, the J end lost 7 bases, and 10 bases lay between the germline ends. The CDR3 coding sequence is TGTGCCAGCAGCTTAGGGTCACAATTTGAAGCTTTCTTT. This sequence encodes CASSLGSQFEAFF.

The rearrangement uses TRBV25-1 and TRBJ1-2; 10 nucleotides align to TRBD1. The germline gives CDR1 MGHDK, CDR2 SYGVNS. V shed 0 bases, J shed 8 bases, and the junction held 3 bases outside the gene matches. The CDR3 is 14 residues long. CDR3 DNA: TGTGCCAGCAGTGAATATGGACAGGGGGGCGGCTACACCTTC. Its protein product is CASSEYGQGGGYTF.

This chain joins TRBV4-1 and TRBJ2-5; 10 positions agree with TRBD1. CDR1 MGHRA and CDR2 YSYEKL come from the germline V gene. CDR3 length equals 18 residues. The junction had 13 bases not matched to a gene; V was cut back by 3 bases and J by 3 bases. The CDR3 region has the DNA TGCGCCAGCAGCCACGGCACCACCGGGACAGGGGTCAAAGAGACCCAGTACTTC. Translation gives CASSHGTTGTGVKETQYF.

This clone was detected only a few times. The V and J genes are TRBV5-1 and TRBJ1-4; a weak D match, TRBD1 (6 bases). Looked up from germline, CDR1 is SGHRS and CDR2 is YFSETQ. Trimming shortened V by 4 bases and J by 7 bases, and 17 bases separated the two germline ends. The CDR3 runs 15 residues. CDR3 protein: CASSKQGGRSEKLFF. CDR3 coding DNA: TGCGCCAGCAGCAAACAGGGCGGGAGGAGTGAAAAACTGTTTTTT.

V is TRBV2 and J is TRBJ1-3, with D maybe TRBD1 (5 bases). CDR1 is SNHLY and CDR2 is FYNNEI in the germline V gene. Trimming removed 1 base at V and 4 bases at J, with 8 bases between. This CDR3 spans 14 amino acids. DNA for the CDR3: TGTGCCAGCAGTGAAGAGGGACTCGGAAACACCATATATTTT. Its protein product is CASSEEGLGNTIYF. The entire variable domain, with the rest obtained from reference TRBV2 and TRBJ1-3, is as follows: EPEVTQTPSHQVTQMGQEVILRCVPISNHLYFYWYRQILGQKVEFLVSFYNNEISEKSEIFDDQFSVERPDGSNFTLKIRSTKLEDSAMYFCASSEEGLGNTIYFGEGSWLTVV.

This chain joins TRBV19 and TRBJ1-3; D is possibly TRBD1 (5 bases). Germline V gene lookup returns CDR1 LNHDA and CDR2 SQIVND (reference sequence). This CDR3 has 17 amino acids. With 5 bases removed from V and 0 bases from J, the gap between germline ends came to 17 bases. CDR3 sequence (DNA): TGTGCCAGTAGTGCGGGGGGGAGCCTCTACTCTGGAAACACCATATATTTT. Residues: CASSAGGSLYSGNTIYF.

The chain employs TRBV19 and TRBJ2-1; 8 nucleotides agree with TRBD2. V dropped 1 base and J dropped 9; count of bases not matched to a gene: 5. The CDR3 is made up of 14 amino acids. In germline, CDR1 is LNHDA, CDR2 SQIVND (reference sequence). The CDR3 DNA reads as TGTGCCAGTAGTATAGCGGGGGGGCGGAGTGAGCAGTTCTTC. Its translation: CASSIAGGRSEQFF. Complete variable domain (other parts from reference TRBV19 and TRBJ2-1): DGGITQSPKYLFRKEGQNVTLSCEQNLNHDAMYWYRQDPGQGLRLIYYSQIVNDFQKGDIAEGYSVSREKKESFPLTVTSAQKNPTAFYLCASSIAGGRSEQFFGPGTRLTVL.

The V gene is TRBV5-6, the J gene TRBJ1-3, with TRBD1 as a possible D gene (6 bases). Germline loops: CDR1 SGHDT, CDR2 YYEEEE. Trimming left V 4 bases short and J 0 bases short, with 14 bases between. The CDR3 totals 16 residues. CDR3 coding DNA: TGTGCCAGCAGCGCGACCGGGACACACTCTGGAAACACCATATATTTT. Residues: CASSATGTHSGNTIYF.

This chain connects TRBV7-9 to TRBJ1-4; no definite D call. Trimming pared 7 bases from V and 3 bases from J, leaving 15 bases between. The CDR3 loop spans 15 amino acids. CDR1 is SEHNR and CDR2 is FQNEAQ in the germline V gene (reference sequence). The CDR3: CASTPAGSANEKLFF. The CDR3 coding sequence is TGTGCCAGCACCCCCGCGGGATCCGCTAATGAAAAACTGTTTTTT. Variable domain in full (rest from reference TRBV7-9 and TRBJ1-4): DTGVSQNPRHKITKRGQNVTFRCDPISEHNRLYWYRQTLGQGPEFLTYFQNEAQLEKSRLLSDRFSAERPKGSFSTLEIQRTEQGDSAMYLCASTPAGSANEKLFFGSGTQLSVL.

The rearrangement joins TRBV19 to TRBJ2-3; possible D gene TRBD2, 5 bases. This CDR3 has 14 amino acids. CDR1 is LNHDA and CDR2 is SQIVND in the germline V gene (reference sequence). Trimming took 3 bases from V and 6 from J, leaving 13 bases between them. The CDR3 coding sequence is TGTGCCAGTAGTATGTGGCTAGCAAGGGATACGCAGTATTTT. Translating it yields CASSMWLARDTQYF.

V gene TRBV2 combines with J gene TRBJ1-2; D is uncertain. The CDR3 is made up of 11 amino acids. CDR1 and CDR2 (germline): SNHLY, FYNNEI. The V end lost 8 bases, the J end lost 5 bases, and 9 bases lay between the germline ends. The CDR3 sequence is CASLTSYGYTF. CDR3 sequence (DNA): TGTGCCAGCTTAACTTCGTATGGCTACACCTTC.

The chain recombines TRBV7-8 with TRBJ2-1; TRBD2 matches 9 bases. With V trimmed by 3 bases and J by 6 bases, 3 bases remained unmatched. This CDR3 has 14 amino acids. Germline CDR1 reads SGHVS; CDR2 reads FQNEAQ. The CDR3, as DNA: TGTGCCAGCAGCTTCCTAGCGGGATTCAATGAGCAGTTCTTC. Translating it yields CASSFLAGFNEQFF.

The CDR3 DNA sequence: TGCGCCAGCAGCTTGGATGGACAGGACAATGAGCAGTTCTTC. This encodes CASSLDGQDNEQFF. The rearrangement links TRBV5-1 to TRBJ2-1, with 7 bases aligning to TRBD1. Germline CDR1 SGHRS, CDR2 YFSETQ. This CDR3 has 14 amino acids. Trimming at V came to 0 bases and at J to 5 bases, leaving 2 bases not matched to a gene. The whole variable domain, remainder taken from reference TRBV5-1 and TRBJ2-1, is KAGVTQTPRYLIKTRGQQVTLSCSPISGHRSVSWYQQTPGQGLQFLFEYFSETQRNKGNFPGRFSGRQFSNSRSEMNVSTLELGDSALYLCASSLDGQDNEQFFGPGTRLTVL.

The V call is TRBV6-5, the J call TRBJ1-2; 7 bases map to TRBD1. From germline, CDR1 is MNHEY and CDR2 SVGAGI. J gave up 8 bases and V 8 bases, and 8 bases lay outside the gene matches. This CDR3 is built from 12 residues. CDR3 coding DNA: TGTGCCAGCCGCGTTAGGACAGGCGGCTACACCTTC. Translation gives CASRVRTGGYTF.

This rearrangement joins TRBV2 to TRBJ1-4, with 9 bases that match TRBD1. The ends lost 6 bases at V and 7 bases at J; junction bases unmatched: 21. Germline assignment: CDR1 SNHLY and CDR2 FYNNEI. The CDR3 consists of 19 residues. The CDR3, as DNA: TGTGCCAGCAGCGTCCCCCGAGGGACAGGGCCATTAAGAGGTGAAAAACTGTTTTTT. Its translation: CASSVPRGTGPLRGEKLFF.

The chain uses TRBV4-1 and TRBJ1-6; D not certain. The CDR3 sequence is 13 residues long. Trimming removed 5 bases at V and 10 bases at J, with 12 bases between. Germline CDR1 reads MGHRA; CDR2 reads YSYEKL. The CDR3 spells CASSGSAESPLHF. The CDR3 nucleotides read TGCGCCAGCAGCGGGTCAGCGGAATCACCCCTCCACTTT.